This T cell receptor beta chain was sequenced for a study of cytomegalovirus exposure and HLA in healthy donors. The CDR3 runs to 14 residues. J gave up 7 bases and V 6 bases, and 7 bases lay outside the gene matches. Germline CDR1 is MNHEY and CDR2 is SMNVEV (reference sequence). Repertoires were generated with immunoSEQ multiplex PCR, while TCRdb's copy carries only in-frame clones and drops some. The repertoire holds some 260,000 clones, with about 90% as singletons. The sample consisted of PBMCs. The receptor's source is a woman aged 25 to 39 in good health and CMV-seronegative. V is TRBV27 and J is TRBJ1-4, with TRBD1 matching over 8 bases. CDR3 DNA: TGTGCCAGCAGGCGACCAGGGGGCGGTGAAAAACTGTTTTTT. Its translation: CASRRPGGGEKLFF.